The rows below give T cell receptor beta chains drawn from one sample of a study of cytomegalovirus exposure and HLA in healthy donors. Method: immunoSEQ multiplex PCR; TCRdb's copy keeps in-frame clones and lacks some. This sample has about 160,000 clones; approximately 78% occur once, and the top ten carry 8% to 10%. The sequenced sample was PBMCs. These receptors all stem from a male donor in good health and CMV-seropositive. Both conserved end residues are part of each CDR3. The order of the fields is CDR3 DNA, CDR3 protein, V gene, clone size, J gene, D gene. A D gene is named only where the DNA matches it firmly. For some rows the clone size is stated as once, few or many, or as a class when expanded; others skip it.

cdr3_nt: TGTGCCAGCAGCGTTAAAGGACTAGGGTCTGAAGCTTTCTTT; cdr3_aa: CASSVKGLGSEAFF; v_call: TRBV9; clone_size: .; j_call: TRBJ1-1; d_call: .
cdr3_nt: TGTGCCAGCAGCTTAACGAGCGGAGCCGTAGCCGGGGAGCTGTTTTTT; cdr3_aa: CASSLTSGAVAGELFF; v_call: TRBV7-2; clone_size: .; j_call: TRBJ2-2; d_call: .
cdr3_nt: TGTGCCAGCAGCCCAGCGACAGGGACCGGGGAGCTGTTTTTT; cdr3_aa: CASSPATGTGELFF; v_call: TRBV11-2; clone_size: .; j_call: TRBJ2-2; d_call: TRBD1
cdr3_nt: TGCGCCAGCAGCTTGGAGGGGCAGGGGAACACTGAAGCTTTCTTT; cdr3_aa: CASSLEGQGNTEAFF; v_call: TRBV5-1; clone_size: once; j_call: TRBJ1-1; d_call: .
cdr3_nt: TGTGCCATCAAGGGACTAGCGGGAGGGCACGGGGAGCTGTTTTTT; cdr3_aa: CAIKGLAGGHGELFF; v_call: TRBV6-1; clone_size: .; j_call: TRBJ2-2; d_call: TRBD2
cdr3_nt: TGTGCCTGGAGTGTGACCGATAGCAGCCAGCCCCAGCATTTT; cdr3_aa: CAWSVTDSSQPQHF; v_call: TRBV30; clone_size: .; j_call: TRBJ1-5; d_call: .
cdr3_nt: TGTGCCAGCAGTAAGGGAGGGGCGAATCAGCCCCAGCATTTT; cdr3_aa: CASSKGGANQPQHF; v_call: TRBV28; clone_size: .; j_call: TRBJ1-5; d_call: .
cdr3_nt: TGTGCCAGCAGCTTAATCACCGGGTCCGGGGGTGGCTACACCTTC; cdr3_aa: CASSLITGSGGGYTF; v_call: TRBV7-2; clone_size: .; j_call: TRBJ1-2; d_call: .
cdr3_nt: TGTGCCAGCAGCGTGGCCGGGACACTCATGAACACTGAAGCTTTCTTT; cdr3_aa: CASSVAGTLMNTEAFF; v_call: TRBV9; clone_size: .; j_call: TRBJ1-1; d_call: .
cdr3_nt: TGTGCCAGCAGTGGCCGGGGGGACGAGCAGTACTTC; cdr3_aa: CASSGRGDEQYF; v_call: TRBV2; clone_size: .; j_call: TRBJ2-7; d_call: TRBD2
cdr3_nt: TGCGCCAGCAGCCAAGTTCCGGGAGAGACCCAGTACTTC; cdr3_aa: CASSQVPGETQYF; v_call: TRBV4-3; clone_size: .; j_call: TRBJ2-5; d_call: .
cdr3_nt: TGTGCCAGCAGTTACGAAGACAGGGTAGACTACACCTTC; cdr3_aa: CASSYEDRVDYTF; v_call: TRBV6-6; clone_size: .; j_call: TRBJ1-2; d_call: TRBD1
cdr3_nt: TGTGCCATCAGTGAGCAGGGGGCACAGATGAACACTGAAGCTTTCTTT; cdr3_aa: CAISEQGAQMNTEAFF; v_call: TRBV10-3; clone_size: .; j_call: TRBJ1-1; d_call: TRBD1
cdr3_nt: TGTGCCAGCAGCGATCAGGGGTTACTCAATCAGCCCCAGCATTTT; cdr3_aa: CASSDQGLLNQPQHF; v_call: TRBV9; clone_size: .; j_call: TRBJ1-5; d_call: .
cdr3_nt: TGTGCCAGCAGTCAAGGGGACTTAGACACCGGGGAGCTGTTTTTT; cdr3_aa: CASSQGDLDTGELFF; v_call: TRBV28; clone_size: .; j_call: TRBJ2-2; d_call: .
cdr3_nt: TGTGCCAGCAGTTCCTCGCTCCAGGGTGAGAACACTGAAGCTTTCTTT; cdr3_aa: CASSSSLQGENTEAFF; v_call: TRBV28; clone_size: .; j_call: TRBJ1-1; d_call: .
cdr3_nt: TGCGCCAGCAGCCAAGCTTTGGGTGGGGGGACGAACACCGGGGAGCTGTTTTTT; cdr3_aa: CASSQALGGGTNTGELFF; v_call: TRBV4-3; clone_size: .; j_call: TRBJ2-2; d_call: .
cdr3_nt: TGTGCCAGCAGTGAAGTAGCGGGAAAACACAATGAGCAGTTCTTC; cdr3_aa: CASSEVAGKHNEQFF; v_call: TRBV2; clone_size: .; j_call: TRBJ2-1; d_call: TRBD2
cdr3_nt: TGTGCCAGCAGTTCCAAGCGGGGGGGCGGGGAGACCCAGTACTTC; cdr3_aa: CASSSKRGGGETQYF; v_call: TRBV7-2; clone_size: .; j_call: TRBJ2-5; d_call: TRBD2
cdr3_nt: TGTGCTAGTGGTTTGTCCCTCGGACAGGGAAAGAACACTGAAGCTTTCTTT; cdr3_aa: CASGLSLGQGKNTEAFF; v_call: TRBV12-5; clone_size: .; j_call: TRBJ1-1; d_call: TRBD1